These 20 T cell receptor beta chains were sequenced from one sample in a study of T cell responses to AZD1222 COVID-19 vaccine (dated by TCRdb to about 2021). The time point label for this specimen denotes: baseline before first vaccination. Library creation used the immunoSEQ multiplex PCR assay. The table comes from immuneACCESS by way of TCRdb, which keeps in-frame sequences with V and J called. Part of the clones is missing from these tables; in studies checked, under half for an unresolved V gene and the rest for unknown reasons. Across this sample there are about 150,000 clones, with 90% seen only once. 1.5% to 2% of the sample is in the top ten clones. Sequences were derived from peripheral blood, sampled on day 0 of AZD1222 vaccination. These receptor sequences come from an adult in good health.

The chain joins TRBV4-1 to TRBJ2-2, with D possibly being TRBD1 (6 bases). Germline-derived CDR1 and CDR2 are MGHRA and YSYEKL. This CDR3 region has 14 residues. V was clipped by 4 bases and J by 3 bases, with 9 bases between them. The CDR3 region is CASSLGQYTGELFF. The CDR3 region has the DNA TGCGCCAGCAGCCTGGGACAATACACCGGGGAGCTGTTTTTT.

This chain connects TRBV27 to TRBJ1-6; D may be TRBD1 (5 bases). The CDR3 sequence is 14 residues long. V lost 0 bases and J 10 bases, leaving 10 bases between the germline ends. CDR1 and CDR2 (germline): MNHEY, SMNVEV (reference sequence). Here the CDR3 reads CASSLSTVKSPLHF. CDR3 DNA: TGTGCCAGCAGTTTATCGACAGTAAAATCACCCCTCCACTTT.

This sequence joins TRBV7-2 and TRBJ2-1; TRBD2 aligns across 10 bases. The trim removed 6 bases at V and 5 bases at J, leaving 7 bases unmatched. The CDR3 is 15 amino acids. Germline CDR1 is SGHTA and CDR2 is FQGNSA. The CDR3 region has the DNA TGTGCCAGCAGGATGCTAGCGGGAGCGGACAATGAGCAGTTCTTC. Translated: CASRMLAGADNEQFF.

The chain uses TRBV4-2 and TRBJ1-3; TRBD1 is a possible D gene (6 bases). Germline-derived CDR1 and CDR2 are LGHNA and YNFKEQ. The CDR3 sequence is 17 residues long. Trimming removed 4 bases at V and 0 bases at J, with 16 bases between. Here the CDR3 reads CASSLEPDSRSGNTIYF. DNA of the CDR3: TGTGCCAGCAGCCTGGAACCGGACAGCCGCTCTGGAAACACCATATATTTT.

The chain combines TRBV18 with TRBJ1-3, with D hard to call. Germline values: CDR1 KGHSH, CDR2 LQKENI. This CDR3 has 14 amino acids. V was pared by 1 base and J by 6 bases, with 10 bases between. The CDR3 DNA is TGTGCCAGCTCACCACGTCACAGTGAAAACACCATATATTTT. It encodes CASSPRHSENTIYF.

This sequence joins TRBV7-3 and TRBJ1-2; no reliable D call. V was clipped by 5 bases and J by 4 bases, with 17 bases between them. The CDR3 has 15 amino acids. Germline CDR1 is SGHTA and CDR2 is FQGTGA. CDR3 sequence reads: CASSPGGPEVYGYTF. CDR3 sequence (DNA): TGTGCCAGCAGCCCGGGCGGGCCAGAGGTCTATGGCTACACCTTC.

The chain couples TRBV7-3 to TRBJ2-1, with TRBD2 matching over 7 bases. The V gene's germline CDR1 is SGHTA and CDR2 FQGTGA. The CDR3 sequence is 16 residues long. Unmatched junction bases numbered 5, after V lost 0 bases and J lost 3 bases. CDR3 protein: CASSLTGGTFYNEQFF. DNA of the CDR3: TGTGCCAGCAGCTTAACGGGAGGGACTTTCTACAATGAGCAGTTCTTC.

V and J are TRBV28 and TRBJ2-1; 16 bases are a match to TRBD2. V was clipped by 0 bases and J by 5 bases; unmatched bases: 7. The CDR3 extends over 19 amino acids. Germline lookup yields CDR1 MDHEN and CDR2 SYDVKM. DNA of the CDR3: TGTGCCAGCAGTTTATGGGGACTAGCGGGAGGGTCCATACACAATGAGCAGTTCTTC. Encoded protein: CASSLWGLAGGSIHNEQFF.

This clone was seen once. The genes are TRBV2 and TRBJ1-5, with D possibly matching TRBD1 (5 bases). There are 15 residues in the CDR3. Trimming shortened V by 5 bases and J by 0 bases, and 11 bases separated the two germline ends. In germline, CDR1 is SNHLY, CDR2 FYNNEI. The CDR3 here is CASSSDRYSNQPQHF. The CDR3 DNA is TGTGCCAGCAGTTCCGACAGATATAGCAATCAGCCCCAGCATTTT.

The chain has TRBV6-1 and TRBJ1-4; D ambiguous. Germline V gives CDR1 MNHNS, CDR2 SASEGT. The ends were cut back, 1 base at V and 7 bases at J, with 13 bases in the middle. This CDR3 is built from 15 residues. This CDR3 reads CASSEGPGRTEKLFF. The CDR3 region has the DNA TGTGCCAGCAGTGAAGGGCCAGGCAGAACTGAAAAACTGTTTTTT.

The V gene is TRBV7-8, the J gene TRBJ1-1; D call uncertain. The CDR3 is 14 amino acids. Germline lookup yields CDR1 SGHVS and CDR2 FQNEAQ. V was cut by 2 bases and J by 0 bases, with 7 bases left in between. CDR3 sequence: CASSLTDLNTEAFF. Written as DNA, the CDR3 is TGTGCCAGCAGCTTAACAGACCTGAACACTGAAGCTTTCTTT. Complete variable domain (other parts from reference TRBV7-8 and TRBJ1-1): GAGVSQSPRYKVAKRGQDVALRCDPISGHVSLFWYQQALGQGPEFLTYFQNEAQLDKSGLPSDRFFAERPEGSVSTLKIQRTQQEDSAVYLCASSLTDLNTEAFFGQGTRLTVV.

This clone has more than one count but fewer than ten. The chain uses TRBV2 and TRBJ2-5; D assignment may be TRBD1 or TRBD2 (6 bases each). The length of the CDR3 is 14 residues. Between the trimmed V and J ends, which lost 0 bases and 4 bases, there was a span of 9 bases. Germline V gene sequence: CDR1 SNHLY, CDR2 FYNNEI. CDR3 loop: CASSEAGGGETQYF. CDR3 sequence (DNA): TGTGCCAGCAGTGAAGCAGGAGGGGGAGAGACCCAGTACTTC.

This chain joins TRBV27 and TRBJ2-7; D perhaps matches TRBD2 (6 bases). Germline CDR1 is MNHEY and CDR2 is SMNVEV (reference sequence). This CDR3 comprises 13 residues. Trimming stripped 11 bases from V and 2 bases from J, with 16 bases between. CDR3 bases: TGTGCCGCACAAATAGCGGAACCCTACGAGCAGTACTTC. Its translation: CAAQIAEPYEQYF.

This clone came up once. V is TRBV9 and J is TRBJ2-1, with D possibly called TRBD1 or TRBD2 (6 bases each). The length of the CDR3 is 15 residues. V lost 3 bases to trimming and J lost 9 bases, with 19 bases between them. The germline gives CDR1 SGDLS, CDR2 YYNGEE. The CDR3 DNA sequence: TGTGCCAGCAGCGCACGAGAGGGGGGCGAGGGTGAGCAGTTCTTC. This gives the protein CASSAREGGEGEQFF.

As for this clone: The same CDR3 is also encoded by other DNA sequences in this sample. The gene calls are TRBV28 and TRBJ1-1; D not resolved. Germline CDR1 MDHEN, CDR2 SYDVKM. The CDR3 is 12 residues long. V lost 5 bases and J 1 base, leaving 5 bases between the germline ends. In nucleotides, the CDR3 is TGTGCCAGCAGTATCCAGAACACTGAAGCTTTCTTT. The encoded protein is CASSIQNTEAFF.

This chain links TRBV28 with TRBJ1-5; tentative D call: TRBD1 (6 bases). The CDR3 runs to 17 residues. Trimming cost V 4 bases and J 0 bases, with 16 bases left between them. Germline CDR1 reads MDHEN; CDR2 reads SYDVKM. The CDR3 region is CASSYVRGGNSNQPQHF. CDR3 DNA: TGTGCCAGCAGTTACGTCAGAGGGGGAAATAGCAATCAGCCCCAGCATTTT. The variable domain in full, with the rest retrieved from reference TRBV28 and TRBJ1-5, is DVKVTQSSRYLVKRTGEKVFLECVQDMDHENMFWYRQDPGLGLRLIYFSYDVKMKEKGDIPEGYSVSREKKERFSLILESASTNQTSMYLCASSYVRGGNSNQPQHFGDGTRLSIL.

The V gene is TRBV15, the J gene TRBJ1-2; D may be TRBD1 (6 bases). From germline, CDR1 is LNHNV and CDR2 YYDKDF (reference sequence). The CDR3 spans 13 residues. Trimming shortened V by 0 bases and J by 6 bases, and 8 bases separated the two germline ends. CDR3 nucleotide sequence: TGTGCCACCAGCAGAGAAGGGGGGAATGGCTACACCTTC. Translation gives CATSREGGNGYTF.

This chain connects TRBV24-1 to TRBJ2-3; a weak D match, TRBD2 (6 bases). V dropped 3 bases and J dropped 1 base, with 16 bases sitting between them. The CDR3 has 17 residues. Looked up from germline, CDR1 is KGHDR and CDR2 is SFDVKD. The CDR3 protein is CATSDPTGVSGTDTQYF. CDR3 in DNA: TGTGCCACCAGTGATCCAACGGGGGTATCGGGCACAGATACGCAGTATTTT.

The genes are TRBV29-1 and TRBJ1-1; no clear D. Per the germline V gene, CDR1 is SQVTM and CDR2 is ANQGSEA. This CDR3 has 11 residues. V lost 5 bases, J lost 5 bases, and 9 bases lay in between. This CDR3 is CSVFLGTEAFF. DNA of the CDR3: TGCAGCGTTTTTCTGGGTACTGAAGCTTTCTTT.

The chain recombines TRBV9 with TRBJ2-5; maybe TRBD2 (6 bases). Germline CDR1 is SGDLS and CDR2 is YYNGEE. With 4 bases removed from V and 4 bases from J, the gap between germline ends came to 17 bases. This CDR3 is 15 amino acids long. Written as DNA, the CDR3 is TGTGCCAGCAGCCCATCAGCGGGTTGGGGAGAGACCCAGTACTTC. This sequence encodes CASSPSAGWGETQYF.